The 28 T cell receptor beta chains listed next were all sequenced from one sample in a study of blood T cells in healthy people across ages. The use of a sample-barcoded 5' primer and a J-beta primer mix characterized a second PCR of about 7 to 12 cycles. In TCRdb, the 5' RACE reads were re-called with MiXCR into one record per CDR3 protein. The sample gives 1.5 million to 2 million distinct CDR3 sequences, just under 50% of which show up once; less than 2.5% is in the top ten. The sample comprised blood. The origin of the receptors is a woman in her 40s in good health.

A note on this clonotype: A much bigger clone sits one base away, suggesting this may be a read error. The rearrangement uses TRBV7-8 and TRBJ2-6; TRBD1 matches 7 bases. After removal of 5 bases from V and 2 bases from J, the junction contained 3 bases not matched to a gene. The CDR3 loop spans 15 amino acids. The germline V gene encodes CDR1 SGHVS and CDR2 FQNEAQ. The CDR3, as DNA: TGTGCCAGCAGCATCGGGACAGCTGGGGCCAACGTCCTGACTTTC. Protein product: CASSIGTAGANVLTF. Filled out from reference TRBV7-8 and TRBJ2-6, the complete variable domain reads GAGVSQSPRYKVAKRGQDVALRCDPISGHVSLFWYQQALGQGPEFLTYFQNEAQLDKSGLPSDRFFAERPEGSVSTLKIQRTQQEDSAVYLCASSIGTAGANVLTFGAGSRLTVL.

This clonotype has a handful of counts. This sequence joins TRBV12-3 or TRBV12-4 and TRBJ2-3; D uncertain. V lost 7 bases and J lost 2, with 16 bases in between. The CDR3 sequence is 15 residues long. The CDR3 sequence is CASIPSGWDTDTQYF. In DNA form, the CDR3 reads TGTGCCAGCATTCCTAGTGGTTGGGACACAGATACGCAGTATTTT.

This chain joins TRBV12-3 or TRBV12-4 and TRBJ2-3, with D possibly being TRBD2 (7 bases). The CDR3 is made up of 16 amino acids. Trimming pared 6 bases from V and 3 bases from J, leaving 19 bases between. The CDR3 nucleotides are TGTGCCAGCAGACCCTACCGGGGGGCGACAACAGATACGCAGTATTTT. Amino acid sequence: CASRPYRGATTDTQYF.

V gene TRBV12-3 or TRBV12-4 combines with J gene TRBJ1-4; D remains unclear. The V and J ends lost 6 bases and 9 bases respectively, with 20 bases between them. This CDR3 spans 15 amino acids. The CDR3 nucleotides are TGTGCCAGCAGACGGGAAGGCGAGGGAGGTAAAAAACTGTTTTTT. Encoded protein: CASRREGEGGKKLFF.

The rearrangement uses TRBV7-8 and TRBJ2-1; 7 bases align to TRBD2. The CDR3 covers 15 residues. Germline CDR1 reads SGHVS; CDR2 reads FQNEAQ. The J segment lost 6 bases and the V segment lost 1 base, leaving 6 bases of the junction unmatched. Here the CDR3 DNA reads TGTGCCAGCAGCTTAGAGGGAGGGAACATCAATGAGCAGTTCTTC. Translating it yields CASSLEGGNINEQFF.

In this sample, this clonotype turned up a few times. This chain connects TRBV20-1 to TRBJ2-7; 8 nucleotides align to TRBD1. The CDR3 is 13 amino acids. Per the germline V gene, CDR1 is DFQATT and CDR2 is SNEGSKA (reference sequence). V lost 7 bases, J lost 5 bases, and 10 bases stayed unmatched. The DNA for the CDR3 is TGCAGTGACACAGGACAGGGTGTTAACGAGCAGTACTTC. This sequence encodes CSDTGQGVNEQYF.

The chain combines TRBV29-1 with TRBJ2-1, with 8 bases that match TRBD1. CDR3 size: 12 residues. Germline CDR1 SQVTM, CDR2 ANQGSEA. Losses at the gene ends were 6 bases for V and 15 bases for J; bases not matched to a gene: 13. This chain's CDR3 is CSVLGQDRAWFF. CDR3 DNA sequence: TGCAGCGTCCTAGGACAGGACAGGGCTTGGTTCTTC.

V gene TRBV5-1 combines with J gene TRBJ2-3; 10 bases agree with TRBD2. Germline V gives CDR1 SGHRS, CDR2 YFSETQ. The CDR3 loop spans 15 amino acids. V lost 0 bases, J lost 6 bases, and 4 bases stayed unmatched. CDR3 region: CASSLDSGGLDTQYF. The DNA for the CDR3 is TGCGCCAGCAGCTTGGATAGCGGGGGGTTGGATACGCAGTATTTT.

This clonotype is a singleton in its sample. The V gene is TRBV9, the J gene TRBJ2-3; TRBD2 matches at 12 bases. Per germline, CDR1 SGDLS and CDR2 YYNGEE. The CDR3 loop spans 16 amino acids. The ends lost 3 bases at V and 5 bases at J; junction bases unmatched: 7. This chain's CDR3 is CASSAPSGGVGDTQYF. The CDR3 DNA is TGTGCCAGCAGCGCCCCTAGCGGGGGGGTCGGAGATACGCAGTATTTT.

The sample holds a few counts of this clonotype. CDR3 bases: TGCGCCAGCAGCCAAGACTTACAGGGATATGGCTACACCTTC. This gives the protein CASSQDLQGYGYTF. This chain uses TRBV4-3 with TRBJ1-2; possibly TRBD1 for D (6 bases). The ends were cut back, 0 bases at V and 5 bases at J, with 10 bases in the middle. This CDR3 spans 14 amino acids. CDR1 LGHNA and CDR2 YSLEER come from the germline V gene.

This rearrangement joins TRBV6-2 or TRBV6-3 to TRBJ2-7; 15 bases are shared with TRBD2. The CDR3 extends over 16 amino acids. The germline V gene has CDR1 MNHEY and CDR2 SVGEGT. V shed 4 bases and J 3 bases; nucleotides not matched to a gene: 4. The CDR3 DNA reads as TGTGCCAGCAGTTCCCCGGGACTAGCGGGGGGCTACGAGCAGTACTTC. Translated, it gives CASSSPGLAGGYEQYF.

V and J are TRBV27 and TRBJ2-6; D is undetermined. The V and J ends lost 3 bases and 2 bases respectively, with 5 bases between them. Germline CDR1 reads MNHEY; CDR2 reads SMNVEV (reference sequence). CDR3 length: 14 amino acids. The CDR3 region is CASSFVPGANVLTF. CDR3 DNA: TGTGCCAGCAGTTTCGTTCCTGGGGCCAACGTCCTGACTTTC.

This clonotype appeared a few times. V and J are TRBV9 and TRBJ1-1; possible D gene TRBD1, 5 bases. This CDR3 is 15 amino acids long. Looked up from germline, CDR1 is SGDLS and CDR2 is YYNGEE. Trimming shortened V by 2 bases and J by 1 base, and 12 bases separated the two germline ends. The CDR3 DNA follows: TGTGCCAGCAGCGTCAACCGGGACGGGAACACTGAAGCTTTCTTT. Amino acid sequence: CASSVNRDGNTEAFF.

This clonotype was counted between two and nine times. The chain combines TRBV7-8 with TRBJ2-1, with 10 positions matching TRBD1. V gave up 6 bases and J gave up 6 bases; unmatched junction bases: 11. The CDR3 totals 16 residues. CDR1 SGHVS and CDR2 FQNEAQ come from the germline V gene. As DNA, the CDR3 is TGTGCCAGCAGTCCTCCCGGGACAGGGGCATTCAATGAGCAGTTCTTC. The encoded protein is CASSPPGTGAFNEQFF.

The rearrangement joins TRBV28 to TRBJ2-5, with D perhaps TRBD1 (6 bases). Trimming removed 2 bases from V and 0 bases from J, with 10 bases in between. This CDR3 comprises 15 residues. Per the germline V gene, CDR1 is MDHEN and CDR2 is SYDVKM. CDR3 coding DNA: TGTGCCAGCAGTTTAGGGGACACGTACCAAGAGACCCAGTACTTC. Translated: CASSLGDTYQETQYF.

V gene TRBV9 combines with J gene TRBJ2-5, with 9 positions matching TRBD2. Germline CDR1 is SGDLS and CDR2 is YYNGEE. This CDR3 is 16 amino acids long. Trimming removed 0 bases from V and 3 bases from J; junction bases left unmatched: 6. The CDR3 nucleotides are TGTGCCAGCAGCGTAGGAAGCGGGGGGCCGGAAGAGACCCAGTACTTC. Translated, it gives CASSVGSGGPEETQYF.

The rearrangement links TRBV14 to TRBJ1-5; 9 positions agree with TRBD1. CDR1 is SGHDN, CDR2 FVKESK, per germline. This CDR3 has 18 amino acids. The V and J ends lost 0 bases and 1 base, in that order; junction bases with no gene match: 7. CDR3 bases: TGTGCCAGCAGCCAAGAGGTCGGACAGGGGAAGAGCAATCAGCCCCAGCATTTT. As protein: CASSQEVGQGKSNQPQHF. The full variable domain, in which reference TRBV14 and TRBJ1-5 provide the parts outside the CDR3, is EAGVTQFPSHSVIEKGQTVTLRCDPISGHDNLYWYRRVMGKEIKFLLHFVKESKQDESGMPNNRFLAERTGGTYSTLKVQPAELEDSGVYFCASSQEVGQGKSNQPQHFGDGTRLSIL.

This clonotype was found a few times. The V gene is TRBV6-2 or TRBV6-3, the J gene TRBJ2-7, with a possible D match to TRBD1 (6 bases). Trimming stripped 8 bases from V and 2 bases from J, with 16 bases between. The CDR3 covers 14 residues. CDR1 and CDR2 (germline): MNHEY, SVGEGT. The CDR3 region has the DNA TGTGCCAGCTCCGGCCGGGACACCACCTACGAGCAGTACTTC. It codes for CASSGRDTTYEQYF.

The chain joins TRBV20-1 to TRBJ2-5; a weak D match, TRBD2 (7 bases). Per germline, CDR1 DFQATT and CDR2 SNEGSKA (reference sequence). The V gene lost 5 bases and the J gene lost 5 bases, with 15 bases spanning the gap. This CDR3 comprises 13 residues. CDR3 DNA sequence: TGCAGTGCTCCCCGATCGGGGGGCGAGACCCAGTACTTC. This translates into CSAPRSGGETQYF.

This clonotype was observed a few times. The chain combines TRBV12-3 or TRBV12-4 with TRBJ2-7; tentative D call: TRBD1 (5 bases). This CDR3 region has 12 residues. Trimming cost V 1 base and J 8 bases, with 9 bases left between them. In DNA form, the CDR3 reads TGTGCCAGCAGTTTAGGCAGGGTAAAGCAGTACTTC. It encodes CASSLGRVKQYF.

Notes on this clonotype: This clone may be a read error of a much larger clone one base away. The J gene is TRBJ2-1, the V gene TRBV7-2, with D tentatively TRBD1 (5 bases). The DNA end lines up better with TRBJ2-7; the J call may be wrong. The CDR3 totals 15 residues. From germline, CDR1 is SGHTA and CDR2 FQGNSA. CDR3 sequence reads: CASSGDRSSYNEQYF. DNA of the CDR3: TGTGCCAGCAGCGGTGACAGAAGCTCCTACAATGAGCAGTACTTC.

The rearrangement links TRBV20-1 to TRBJ2-5; TRBD2 aligns across 11 bases. This CDR3 has 14 amino acids. Looked up from germline, CDR1 is DFQATT and CDR2 is SNEGSKA (reference sequence). Unmatched junction bases numbered 5, after V lost 6 bases and J lost 2 bases. The CDR3 bases are TGCAGTGCCCCGGGACTAGCGGCTCAAGAGACCCAGTACTTC. Encoded protein: CSAPGLAAQETQYF.

This chain links TRBV5-6 with TRBJ2-5; perhaps TRBD2 as D (5 bases). Germline CDR1 reads SGHDT; CDR2 reads YYEEEE. V gave up 4 bases and J gave up 5 bases, with 24 bases separating them. This CDR3 comprises 17 residues. CDR3 bases: TGTGCCAGCAGCGTAAGCCACCTGGGCGGGCGGCGGGAGACCCAGTACTTC. Residues: CASSVSHLGGRRETQYF.

The chain carries TRBV7-8 and TRBJ2-1; D is possibly TRBD2 (6 bases). CDR3 size: 17 residues. V was pared by 5 bases and J by 9 bases, with 26 bases between. Germline V gene lookup returns CDR1 SGHVS and CDR2 FQNEAQ. For the CDR3, the DNA is TGTGCCAGCAGCGCCCGTTATGAGAGGGCCGGAGGGAGTGAGCAGTTCTTC. Translating gives CASSARYERAGGSEQFF.

The chain joins TRBV5-5 to TRBJ2-1; TRBD1 matches at 9 bases. Germline V gives CDR1 SGHKS, CDR2 YYEKEE (reference sequence). Trimming at V came to 4 bases and at J to 6 bases, leaving 5 bases not matched to a gene. The CDR3 is 14 residues long. The CDR3 coding sequence is TGTGCCAGCAGCCGGACAGGGGAGGGCAATGAGCAGTTCTTC. Protein: CASSRTGEGNEQFF.

The genes are TRBV20-1 and TRBJ1-4; D might be TRBD1 (6 bases). V was clipped by 6 bases and J by 6 bases, with 14 bases between them. CDR1 is DFQATT, CDR2 SNEGSKA, per germline (reference sequence). The CDR3 covers 13 residues. The CDR3 loop is CSAPRGWDEKLFF. The CDR3 DNA is TGCAGTGCCCCTAGGGGGTGGGATGAAAAACTGTTTTTT.

This clonotype was recorded a few times. The CDR3 DNA is TGTGCCAGCGGGGGACAGGGGTCTGGGGCCAACGTCCTGACTTTC. This translates into CASGGQGSGANVLTF. The J gene is TRBJ2-6, the V gene TRBV27; TRBD1 agrees at 10 bases. Germline lookup yields CDR1 MNHEY and CDR2 SMNVEV (reference sequence). The CDR3 runs to 15 residues. The J segment lost 1 base and the V segment lost 8 bases, leaving 2 bases of the junction unmatched.

The chain links TRBV7-2 to TRBJ1-1, with D maybe TRBD1 (6 bases). The CDR3 runs to 16 residues. The V end was cut by 3 bases, the J end by 1 base, with 15 bases between. Germline V gene sequence: CDR1 SGHTA, CDR2 FQGNSA. Written as DNA, the CDR3 is TGTGCCAGCAGCTTCTATTTCCCGGACAGGAACACTGAAGCTTTCTTT. This sequence encodes CASSFYFPDRNTEAFF.